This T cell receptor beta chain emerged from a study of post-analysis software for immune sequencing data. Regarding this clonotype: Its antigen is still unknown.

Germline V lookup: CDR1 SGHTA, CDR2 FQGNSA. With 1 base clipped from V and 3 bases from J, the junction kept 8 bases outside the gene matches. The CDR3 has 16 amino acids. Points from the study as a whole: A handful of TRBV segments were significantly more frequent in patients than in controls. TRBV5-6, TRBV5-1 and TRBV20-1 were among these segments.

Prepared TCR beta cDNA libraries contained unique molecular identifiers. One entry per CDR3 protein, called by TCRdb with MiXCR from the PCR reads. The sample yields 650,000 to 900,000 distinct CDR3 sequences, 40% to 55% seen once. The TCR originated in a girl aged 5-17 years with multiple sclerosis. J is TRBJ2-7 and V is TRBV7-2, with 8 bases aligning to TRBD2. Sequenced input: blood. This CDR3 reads CASSLGRLAGLYEQYF. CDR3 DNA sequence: TGTGCCAGCAGCTTAGGCCGGTTAGCGGGACTCTACGAGCAGTACTTC.